These 14 T cell receptor beta chains share one sample of origin, sequenced in a study of vaccination and CD4 T cells after COVID-19. Their antigens remain unidentified. CD4+ T cells that had been cultured provided DNA sequenced with the Oncomine TCR Beta short-read assay. TCRdb fed the PCR reads into MiXCR, producing one record per CDR3 protein. Counted here are fewer than 25,000 distinct CDR3 sequences, roughly 46% occurring once; the ten biggest clones make up roughly 4%. Stated time point: late sampling 161 to 241 days after vaccination in three convalescent patients. The treatment is: roughly ten-day PBMC culture with coronavirus spike peptide pools or control peptides (ViraFEST assay). The material was CD4+ T cells from blood, cultured in vitro, obtained about 7 months after SARS-CoV-2 vaccination. The receptors were gathered from a human donor who had recovered from COVID-19.

This clonotype was detected only a few times. The rearrangement links TRBV7-6 to TRBJ2-7, with 9 bases aligning to TRBD2. Unmatched junction bases numbered 9, after V lost 5 bases and J lost 1 base. Germline assignment: CDR1 SGHVS and CDR2 FNYEAQ. This CDR3 is built from 16 residues. Here the CDR3 reads CASSQVAGAMSYEQYF. CDR3 bases: TGTGCCAGCAGCCAAGTAGCGGGAGCGATGTCCTACGAGCAGTACTTC.

The sample holds a few counts of this clonotype. V is TRBV6-1 and J is TRBJ1-5; 9 bases are a match to TRBD1. The germline V gene has CDR1 MNHNS and CDR2 SASEGT. V trimming: 6 bases; J trimming: 1 base; junction bases outside the gene matches: 4. The CDR3 loop spans 15 amino acids. The DNA of the CDR3 is TGTGCCAGCAGAAAACAGGGGGCCAGCAATCAGCCCCAGCATTTT. This codes for CASRKQGASNQPQHF.

This clonotype has more than one count but fewer than ten. The chain joins TRBV15 to TRBJ2-1, with a tentative D call TRBD2 (6 bases). The CDR3 has 14 amino acids. The germline V gene encodes CDR1 LNHNV and CDR2 YYDKDF (reference sequence). V gave up 3 bases and J gave up 0 bases, with 6 bases separating them. The CDR3 DNA follows: TGTGCCACCAGCAGTAGCGGCTCCTACAATGAGCAGTTCTTC. Translation gives CATSSSGSYNEQFF.

This clonotype has just a few counts. This chain joins TRBV20-1 and TRBJ2-7; perhaps TRBD2 as D (8 bases). V was clipped by 1 base and J by 0 bases, with 13 bases between them. The CDR3 runs to 15 residues. Germline assignment: CDR1 DFQATT and CDR2 SNEGSKA (reference sequence). This CDR3 reads CSARATGTSSYEQYF. CDR3 DNA sequence: TGCAGTGCTAGAGCGACAGGGACTAGCTCCTACGAGCAGTACTTC.

This chain connects TRBV2 to TRBJ2-1; a possible D gene is TRBD2 (5 bases). Trimming took 7 bases from V and 3 from J, leaving 10 bases between them. CDR1 and CDR2 (germline): SNHLY, FYNNEI. The CDR3 totals 13 residues. Here the CDR3 DNA reads TGTGCCAGCACTGGCGGGTACTACAATGAGCAGTTCTTC. Its translation: CASTGGYYNEQFF.

This clonotype has a handful of counts. The gene calls are TRBV24-1 and TRBJ2-3; no firm D call. With 3 bases removed from V and 1 base from J, the gap between germline ends came to 4 bases. The CDR3 extends over 13 amino acids. Germline lookup yields CDR1 KGHDR and CDR2 SFDVKD. The CDR3 here is CATSDEGTDTQYF. The CDR3 nucleotides read TGTGCCACCAGTGATGAGGGCACAGATACGCAGTATTTT.

V usage is TRBV10-3 and J usage is TRBJ2-7, with TRBD1 matching 8 bases. V gave up 3 bases and J gave up 2 bases; unmatched junction bases: 6. This CDR3 contains 15 residues. CDR1 ENHRY and CDR2 SYGVKD come from the germline V gene. The CDR3 DNA reads TGTGCCATCAGTGACCTGGGGACAGGTACCTACGAGCAGTACTTC. Translating gives CAISDLGTGTYEQYF.

This clonotype appeared a few times. The chain has TRBV27 and TRBJ2-1, with D possibly being TRBD2 (6 bases). Per germline, CDR1 MNHEY and CDR2 SMNVEV (reference sequence). Trimming removed 5 bases at V and 5 bases at J, with 13 bases between. CDR3 length: 14 amino acids. CDR3: CASSLERANNEQFF. CDR3 DNA sequence: TGTGCCAGCAGTCTAGAGCGGGCCAACAATGAGCAGTTCTTC.

For the CDR3, the DNA is TGTGCCAGCAGTGATAACCAGCGGGGTAGCTATGGCTACACCTTC. Protein sequence: CASSDNQRGSYGYTF. The V call is TRBV6-1, the J call TRBJ1-2; D remains ambiguous. V was trimmed by 3 bases and J by 4 bases, leaving 15 bases between them. The CDR3 is 15 amino acids. Germline values: CDR1 MNHNS, CDR2 SASEGT.

This clonotype was counted a few times. The chain uses TRBV24-1 and TRBJ2-3; D gene unclear. The length of the CDR3 is 12 residues. V lost 6 bases, J lost 3 bases, and 6 bases lay in between. Germline values: CDR1 KGHDR, CDR2 SFDVKD. The CDR3 DNA reads as TGTGCCACCAGTCACCCAACAGATACGCAGTATTTT. This gives the protein CATSHPTDTQYF.

This clonotype was counted between two and nine times. V usage is TRBV20-1 and J usage is TRBJ1-2; 7 nucleotides agree with TRBD1. J gave up 7 bases and V 3 bases, and 5 bases lay outside the gene matches. The germline V gene has CDR1 DFQATT and CDR2 SNEGSKA (reference sequence). This CDR3 contains 12 residues. Written as DNA, the CDR3 is TGCAGTGCTAGTCGTCAGGGGGTTGGCTACACCTTC. Translation gives CSASRQGVGYTF.

This clonotype has just a few counts. CDR3 loop: CASSLGGTGSDSPLHF. Written as DNA, the CDR3 is TGTGCCAGCAGCTTAGGAGGGACAGGGAGTGATTCACCCCTCCACTTT. The chain carries TRBV7-2 and TRBJ1-6, with 9 nucleotides matching TRBD1. V gave up 1 base and J gave up 8 bases; unmatched junction bases: 6. The CDR3 is 16 residues long. Germline CDR1 and CDR2: SGHTA and FQGNSA.

The chain has TRBV7-9 and TRBJ1-2; D remains unclear. V was pared by 6 bases and J by 4 bases, with 9 bases between. Germline-derived CDR1 and CDR2 are SEHNR and FQNEAQ (reference sequence). This CDR3 region has 12 residues. The CDR3 DNA reads TGTGCCAGCAGTTTTGAGAGCTATGGCTACACCTTC. Protein product: CASSFESYGYTF.

The chain links TRBV7-2 to TRBJ1-6; no reliable D call. The V and J ends lost 0 bases and 3 bases respectively, with 18 bases between them. There are 19 residues in the CDR3. Germline V gene data show CDR1 as SGHTA and CDR2 as FQGNSA. The CDR3 sequence is CASSLAVWRVAHYNSPLHF. As DNA, the CDR3 is TGTGCCAGCAGCTTAGCTGTGTGGAGGGTAGCACACTATAATTCACCCCTCCACTTT.